These 5 T cell receptor beta chains originate from one sample sequenced in a study of blood T cell repertoires in COVID-19. TCRdb's table, derived via immunoSEQ multiplex PCR, lists solely in-frame clones and lacks some. The table shows fewer than 300,000 clones, with approximately 82% occurring only once. The sequencing sample was made of peripheral blood. These receptors came from a woman aged 18-29 years with acute or convalescent COVID-19.

The chain uses TRBV18 and TRBJ2-1; weak D call: TRBD2 (6 bases). This CDR3 comprises 15 residues. Trimming pared 3 bases from V and 7 bases from J, leaving 16 bases between. Germline CDR1 and CDR2: KGHSH and LQKENI. Here the CDR3 DNA reads TGTGCCAGCTCACCTTCCATAGCGGTTGCGAATGAGCAGTTCTTC. Its protein product is CASSPSIAVANEQFF.

This clone was observed a handful of times. This sequence joins TRBV27 and TRBJ2-4, with unresolved D. Germline V gives CDR1 MNHEY, CDR2 SMNVEV (reference sequence). The CDR3 has 17 residues. Trimming left V 6 bases short and J 0 bases short, with 18 bases between. Written as DNA, the CDR3 is TGTGCCAGCAGCTTACGCCGAGGAATCGGAGCCAAAAACATTCAGTACTTC. Protein: CASSLRRGIGAKNIQYF.

The chain joins TRBV7-2 to TRBJ2-1, with a possible D match to TRBD1 (6 bases). V was pared by 5 bases and J by 3 bases, with 14 bases between. Germline V lookup: CDR1 SGHTA, CDR2 FQGNSA. CDR3 size: 15 residues. The CDR3 nucleotides read TGTGCCAGCAGCCCAAACCAGGGACACTACAATGAGCAGTTCTTC. This codes for CASSPNQGHYNEQFF. Drawing the rest from reference TRBV7-2 and TRBJ2-1, the complete variable domain is GAGVSQSPSNKVTEKGKDVELRCDPISGHTALYWYRQSLGQGLEFLIYFQGNSAPDKSGLPSDRFSAERTGGSVSTLTIQRTQQEDSAVYLCASSPNQGHYNEQFFGPGTRLTVL.

The chain couples TRBV6-2 or TRBV6-3 to TRBJ2-5, with 13 positions matching TRBD2. The CDR3 sequence is 15 residues long. Trimming removed 4 bases from V and 3 bases from J; junction bases left unmatched: 2. Looked up from germline, CDR1 is MNHEY and CDR2 is SVGEGT. The CDR3 loop is CASSWTSGREETQYF. The DNA of the CDR3 is TGTGCCAGCAGTTGGACTAGCGGGAGAGAAGAGACCCAGTACTTC.

The rearrangement joins TRBV7-8 to TRBJ2-5; tentatively, D is TRBD2 (6 bases). Germline CDR1 is SGHVS and CDR2 is FQNEAQ. The CDR3 is 17 residues long. Trimming shortened V by 6 bases and J by 1 base, and 21 bases separated the two germline ends. DNA for the CDR3: TGTGCCAGCAGAGAAGGGCGTCCGGGACTCCTCCAAGAGACCCAGTACTTC. It specifies CASREGRPGLLQETQYF.